A selection of T cell receptor beta chains follows, all from one sample in a study of T cells in Graves' hyperthyroidism and ophthalmopathy. TCRdb passed the multiplex PCR reads through MiXCR, listing each CDR3 protein once. Of a few hundred thousand distinct CDR3 sequences in the sample, 18% are singletons; the top ten hold approximately 40%. Sequencing was done on a sample of blood. The receptors were sampled from a man aged 35 to 55 with Graves' hyperthyroidism. The CDR3 runs from the conserved cysteine through the conserved F or W. The order of the fields is V gene, J gene, CDR3 length, clone size, CDR3 protein. Size is stated for part of the rows, as once, few or many counts, or as a class when the clone is expanded.

>TRBV29-1|TRBJ1-4|16|-
CSVEVTQGGTNEKLFF
>TRBV20-1|TRBJ1-1|14|many
CSARSGSSNTEAFF
>TRBV30|TRBJ1-3|12|-
CAWAQGGDTIYF
>TRBV30|TRBJ1-5|14|many
CAWSGRGYAQPQHF
>TRBV30|TRBJ2-3|14|few
CAWSVQLDTDTQYF
>TRBV30|TRBJ2-5|12|many
CAWSVSEETQYF
>TRBV6-1|TRBJ1-5|15|-
CASSVGTAENQPQHF
>TRBV7-2|TRBJ2-3|14|many
CASSRDRRTDTQYF
>TRBV3-1|TRBJ1-5|15|many
CASSQWGQLNQPQHF
>TRBV6-1|TRBJ1-5|13|few
CASSDRGAQPQHF
>TRBV5-1|TRBJ2-7|15|few
CASSFLTGADYEQYF
>TRBV28|TRBJ1-5|12|many
CASSLQVVAQHF
>TRBV3-1|TRBJ2-1|15|many
CASSQGPGGYNEQFF
>TRBV7-9|TRBJ2-7|15|many
CASSSTGTGLAEQYF
>TRBV20-1|TRBJ2-7|13|many
CSASRDRGDEQYF
>TRBV11-1|TRBJ1-1|15|many
CASSAGTGDSTEAFF